These 24 T cell receptor beta chains were sequenced from one sample in a study of blood T cell repertoires in COVID-19. Some clones are missing from TCRdb's copy, which holds only in-frame ones; the method was immunoSEQ multiplex PCR. Of more than 300,000 clones in the sample, around 89% were seen once. The specimen sequenced was peripheral blood. Receptor source: a woman aged 25 to 39 with COVID-19, enrolled during active disease.

This chain joins TRBV21-1 and TRBJ2-6; the table names TRBD1, a call not compared with the DNA. TRBV21-1 is reported as a pseudogene. The CDR3 runs to 17 residues. The CDR3 nucleotides are TGTGCCAGCAGCCTTAACAGGGGGCCCTCTGGGGCCAACGTCCTGACTTTC. It translates to CASSLNRGPSGANVLTF.

A single count supports this clone. The chain's CDR3 is CASSGSRQNNEQFF. The CDR3 DNA sequence: TGTGCCAGCAGTGGGAGCCGGCAGAACAATGAGCAGTTCTTC. The chain is built from TRBV6-2 or TRBV6-3 and TRBJ2-1; tentative D call: TRBD2 (5 bases). Deletions cut 5 bases from V and 5 bases from J, with 13 bases between. CDR3 length: 14 residues. The V gene's germline CDR1 is MNHEY and CDR2 SVGEGT.

V usage is TRBV5-5 and J usage is TRBJ2-1, with 10 bases aligning to TRBD2. The length of the CDR3 is 15 residues. Germline assignment: CDR1 SGHKS and CDR2 YYEKEE (reference sequence). V gave up 6 bases and J gave up 4 bases; unmatched junction bases: 7. The CDR3 is CASTLAGATYNEQFF. The CDR3 coding sequence is TGTGCCAGCACCCTAGCGGGGGCGACATACAATGAGCAGTTCTTC.

The V call is TRBV21-1, the J call TRBJ1-6. TRBV21-1 is a pseudogene. The CDR3 consists of 15 residues. This CDR3 is CASSPRGGPNSPLHF. The CDR3 coding sequence is TGTGCCAGCAGCCCCCGCGGAGGCCCCAATTCACCCCTCCACTTT.

The V gene is TRBV9, the J gene TRBJ2-1; D might be TRBD1 (7 bases). V lost 3 bases to trimming and J lost 7 bases, with 20 bases between them. The CDR3 has 16 residues. Germline V lookup: CDR1 SGDLS, CDR2 YYNGEE. CDR3 sequence reads: CASSDIPGSGGNEQFF. The CDR3 nucleotides are TGTGCCAGCAGCGACATCCCGGGGTCAGGGGGGAATGAGCAGTTCTTC.

V and J are TRBV5-6 and TRBJ2-5; 7 bases align to TRBD1. The CDR3 has 15 amino acids. Germline values: CDR1 SGHDT, CDR2 YYEEEE. The V and J ends lost 5 bases and 1 base, in that order; junction bases with no gene match: 8. CDR3: CASRSAGTAQETQYF. CDR3 in DNA: TGTGCCAGCAGGTCCGCCGGGACAGCCCAAGAGACCCAGTACTTC.

This chain connects TRBV11-1 to TRBJ2-1; D is undetermined. This CDR3 is 13 amino acids long. CDR1 is SGHAT, CDR2 FQDESV, per germline (reference sequence). V was shortened by 5 bases and J by 6 bases, with 11 bases between the two germline ends. CDR3 DNA sequence: TGTGCCAGCAGCCTAGGCGCCGTCAATGAGCAGTTCTTC. This translates into CASSLGAVNEQFF.

The chain joins TRBV5-4 to TRBJ1-2, with D uncertain. Trimming took off 1 base at V and 2 bases at J, with 6 bases between the two ends. Per germline, CDR1 SGHNT and CDR2 YYREEE (reference sequence). CDR3 length equals 13 residues. CDR3 amino acids: CASSLSGNYGYTF. The CDR3 nucleotides read TGTGCCAGCAGCTTGTCTGGCAACTATGGCTACACCTTC. The full variable domain, in which reference TRBV5-4 and TRBJ1-2 provide the parts outside the CDR3, is ETGVTQSPTHLIKTRGQQVTLRCSSQSGHNTVSWYQQALGQGPQFIFQYYREEENGRGNFPPRFSGLQFPNYSSELNVNALELDDSALYLCASSLSGNYGYTFGSGTRLTVV.

J is TRBJ1-2 and V is TRBV6-1, with D unclear. The CDR3 extends over 14 amino acids. V was clipped by 2 bases and J by 5 bases, with 12 bases between them. Per germline, CDR1 MNHNS and CDR2 SASEGT. The CDR3 bases are TGTGCCAGCAGTGAAAAAGGGAGGGTATATGGCTACACCTTC. This translates into CASSEKGRVYGYTF.

The genes are TRBV6-5 and TRBJ1-4; perhaps TRBD1 as D (5 bases). V lost 4 bases and J lost 7, with 16 bases in between. There are 15 residues in the CDR3. CDR1 and CDR2 from the germline V gene are MNHEY and SVGAGI. DNA of the CDR3: TGTGCCAGCAGTTCCCTTGGGGCCGGGGGTGAAAAACTGTTTTTT. This gives the protein CASSSLGAGGEKLFF.

This chain connects TRBV29-1 to TRBJ2-2, with unresolved D. The CDR3 is made up of 10 amino acids. V gave up 7 bases and J gave up 6 bases, with 6 bases separating them. From germline, CDR1 is SQVTM and CDR2 ANQGSEA. The CDR3 coding sequence is TGCAGCGCTTATGCCGGGGAGCTGTTTTTT. Its protein is CSAYAGELFF.

V is TRBV3-1 (or the pseudogene TRBV3-2) and J is TRBJ1-4; 7 nucleotides align to TRBD1. The germline CDR1 and CDR2 sequences are LGHDT and YNNKEL (reference sequence). With V trimmed by 4 bases and J by 8 bases, 10 bases remained unmatched. CDR3 length: 15 residues. DNA of the CDR3: TGTGCCAGCAGCCCTAGACAGGGAGGTGGCGAAAAACTGTTTTTT. It codes for CASSPRQGGGEKLFF.

The V call is TRBV2, the J call TRBJ1-5; D unresolved. The CDR3 runs to 12 residues. Germline CDR1 is SNHLY and CDR2 is FYNNEI. Trimming cost V 6 bases and J 11 bases, with 14 bases left between them. The CDR3 sequence is CASSAPLGAQHF. The CDR3 DNA reads TGTGCCAGCAGCGCTCCACTCGGGGCCCAGCATTTT.

This clone has more than one count but fewer than ten. J is TRBJ1-6 and V is TRBV19; possibly TRBD1 for D (6 bases). Trimming removed 4 bases at V and 6 bases at J, with 16 bases between. CDR1 and CDR2 (germline): LNHDA, SQIVND (reference sequence). The CDR3 contains 16 residues. CDR3 sequence (DNA): TGTGCCAGTAGTAGTTCTGGGGGCCGCGCTAATTCACCCCTCCACTTT. This sequence encodes CASSSSGGRANSPLHF.

The V and J genes are TRBV28 and TRBJ2-2; D ambiguous. CDR1 and CDR2 from the germline V gene are MDHEN and SYDVKM. The CDR3 contains 12 residues. V dropped 3 bases and J dropped 7 bases, with 6 bases sitting between them. The CDR3 bases are TGTGCCAGCAGTTTTAATATCGGGGAGCTGTTTTTT. Translation: CASSFNIGELFF.

J is TRBJ2-2 and V is TRBV24-1, with TRBD2 matching 12 bases. This CDR3 spans 15 amino acids. CDR1 KGHDR and CDR2 SFDVKD come from the germline V gene. The ends lost 7 bases at V and 5 bases at J; junction bases unmatched: 4. DNA of the CDR3: TGTGCCACCAGCCTAGCGGGGGGGCGTACCGGGGAGCTGTTTTTT. The encoded protein is CATSLAGGRTGELFF.

The chain employs TRBV2 and TRBJ1-4; a weak D match, TRBD1 (5 bases). Germline CDR1 SNHLY, CDR2 FYNNEI. Trimming removed 5 bases from V and 0 bases from J, with 7 bases in between. The length of the CDR3 is 14 residues. Here the CDR3 DNA reads TGTGCCAGCAGTAGCAGGGCAACTAATGAAAAACTGTTTTTT. It is translated as CASSSRATNEKLFF.

This sequence joins TRBV19 and TRBJ1-3; a possible D gene is TRBD1 (6 bases). V was shortened by 1 base and J by 0 bases, with 7 bases between the two germline ends. CDR1 and CDR2 from the germline V gene are LNHDA and SQIVND (reference sequence). The CDR3 covers 15 residues. The CDR3: CASSIGDISGNTIYF. CDR3 in DNA: TGTGCCAGTAGTATAGGGGACATCTCTGGAAACACCATATATTTT.

V usage is TRBV7-2 and J usage is TRBJ1-2, with D hard to call. From germline, CDR1 is SGHTA and CDR2 FQGNSA. The length of the CDR3 is 15 residues. V lost 1 base and J lost 4, with 13 bases in between. DNA of the CDR3: TGTGCCAGCAGCTTAGATCCCGCATACAGCTATGGCTACACCTTC. Amino acid sequence: CASSLDPAYSYGYTF.

CDR3 in amino acids: CASSLRRGNYGYTF. In nucleotides, the CDR3 is TGTGCCAGCAGTTTACGTAGGGGGAACTATGGCTACACCTTC. The chain uses TRBV28 and TRBJ1-2; weak D call: TRBD1 (6 bases). CDR1 and CDR2 (germline): MDHEN, SYDVKM. The CDR3 totals 14 residues. V was trimmed by 2 bases and J by 2 bases, leaving 9 bases between them.

The CDR3 coding sequence is TGTGCCAGCAGTCCACAGGGTTGGAATGAGCAGTTCTTC. Residues: CASSPQGWNEQFF. This sequence joins TRBV14 and TRBJ2-1; D is possibly TRBD1 (6 bases). The germline CDR1 and CDR2 sequences are SGHDN and FVKESK. Between the trimmed V and J ends, which lost 6 bases and 7 bases, there was a span of 13 bases. This CDR3 contains 13 residues.

This rearrangement joins TRBV25-1 to TRBJ1-2; 11 positions match TRBD1. V was clipped by 6 bases and J by 5 bases; unmatched bases: 5. Germline CDR1 is MGHDK and CDR2 is SYGVNS. The CDR3 consists of 14 residues. The CDR3 sequence is CASRGDRGKYGYTF. The CDR3 DNA follows: TGTGCCAGCAGAGGGGACAGGGGGAAATATGGCTACACCTTC.

This clone has a handful of counts. The chain combines TRBV23-1 with TRBJ1-6; TRBD1 matches at 10 bases. TRBV23-1 counts as an open reading frame of uncertain function. Losses at the gene ends were 6 bases for V and 7 bases for J; bases not matched to a gene: 3. This CDR3 comprises 14 residues. CDR3 DNA sequence: TGCGCCAGCAGCCTGGGACAGGGGAATTCACCCCTCCACTTT. It specifies CASSLGQGNSPLHF.

The rearrangement uses TRBV27 and TRBJ1-1; D is ambiguous. The length of the CDR3 is 16 residues. Per the germline V gene, CDR1 is MNHEY and CDR2 is SMNVEV (reference sequence). V lost 0 bases and J 5 bases, leaving 16 bases between the germline ends. The CDR3 coding sequence is TGTGCCAGCAGTTTATCCCCCCTTGGGAGTCTGACTGAAGCTTTCTTT. This encodes CASSLSPLGSLTEAFF.